This T cell receptor (beta chain) originates from a study of blood T cell repertoires in COVID-19. Germline V gene data show CDR1 as MNHNS and CDR2 as SASEGT. This CDR3 contains 17 residues. Trimming left V 0 bases short and J 3 bases short, with 15 bases between. As handled by the study authors: Amplification with reference gene primers provided the estimates of nucleated cell counts. The method was immunoSEQ multiplex PCR; TCRdb's version includes in-frame clones alone and lacks a portion of them. Clone size and the V and J calls come from that table; the DNA yielded D and trimming. In the table there are 400,000 to 550,000 clones, more than 85% of which are singletons.

This clonotype was obtained from a woman younger than 45 with acute or convalescent COVID-19. The rearrangement links TRBV6-1 to TRBJ1-3, with D possibly TRBD1 on 6 matching bases. Specimen: peripheral blood. CDR3 sequence (DNA): TGTGCCAGCAGTGAAGCTCCGGGAGGGGGAGGTGGAAACACCATATATTTT. This encodes CASSEAPGGGGGNTIYF.